This T cell receptor (beta chain) was sequenced during a study of T-cell memory formation after mild COVID-19. As for the study in general: TCR clusters largely stayed donor specific.

CDR3 length equals 15 residues. The V end was cut by 2 bases, the J end by 4 bases, with 12 bases between. Germline V CDR1 and CDR2: LGHNA, YSLEER. Using constant-segment primers, 5'RACE produced TCR alpha and TCR beta cDNA libraries carrying sample barcodes and UMIs. One entry per CDR3 protein results from TCRdb running MiXCR on the 5' RACE reads. The top ten hold roughly 25% of the sample, which has hundreds of thousands of distinct CDR3 sequences, around 16% seen once. The chain joins TRBV4-3 to TRBJ2-1; D is unresolved. Material: PBMCs or a T cell subset sorted from them (not recorded which). This clonotype was obtained from a man younger than 30 who had mild COVID-19 (a few samples of this study predate the infection). Cell type and time point are not known. CDR3 in DNA: TGCGCCAGCAGCCAACAACAGAGGACGTACAATGAGCAGTTCTTC. Amino acid sequence: CASSQQQRTYNEQFF.